These 11 T cell receptor beta chains share one sample of origin, sequenced in a study of cytomegalovirus exposure and HLA in healthy donors (dated 2017 in TCRdb). Library preparation employed the immunoSEQ multiplex PCR assay. For the multiplex PCR, a mixture combining 60 forward primers for TCR Vbeta segments and 13 reverse primers for TCR Jbeta segments was used. The table was pulled from immuneACCESS by TCRdb, which kept in-frame rearrangements only. Such tables lose some clones; where checked, under half of the loss comes from unresolved V genes, and the rest has no known cause. The sample has 150,000 to 200,000 clones on record, around 75% of them singletons. About 10% of the sample is taken by the ten largest. Source material: PBMCs. The receptors here all came from a man between 18 and 29 years old in good health and CMV-seropositive.

The chain is built from TRBV2 and TRBJ2-1; 12 nucleotides agree with TRBD2. The V and J ends lost 4 bases and 7 bases, in that order; junction bases with no gene match: 8. The CDR3 is made up of 16 amino acids. Germline CDR1 reads SNHLY; CDR2 reads FYNNEI. In nucleotides, the CDR3 is TGTGCCAGCAGTGTCCCTAGCGGGAGGGCCAGTAATGAGCAGTTCTTC. This sequence encodes CASSVPSGRASNEQFF.

This chain joins TRBV6-6 and TRBJ2-7; the D is unclear. The CDR3 loop spans 12 amino acids. Germline CDR1 reads MNHNY; CDR2 reads SVGAGI (reference sequence). The V and J ends lost 6 bases and 2 bases respectively, with 8 bases between them. CDR3 sequence: CASSIATYEQYF. In DNA form, the CDR3 reads TGTGCCAGCAGCATTGCGACCTACGAGCAGTACTTC.

With respect to this clone: At one end, the junction sequence differs from germline, possibly due to a read error. The genes are TRBV2 and TRBJ1-2; TRBD1 is a possible D gene (5 bases). Germline CDR1 SNHLY, CDR2 FYNNEI. The CDR3 loop spans 11 amino acids. The CDR3 sequence is CASLRADGYPF. The DNA for the CDR3 is TGTGCCAGCCTCAGGGCGGATGGCTACCCCTTC.

This rearrangement joins TRBV2 to TRBJ1-6; 12 bases align to TRBD1. The CDR3 runs to 15 residues. Losses at the gene ends were 6 bases for V and 4 bases for J; bases not matched to a gene: 1. Per the germline V gene, CDR1 is SNHLY and CDR2 is FYNNEI. This CDR3 is CASRGQGAYNSPLHF. The DNA of the CDR3 is TGTGCCAGCAGGGGACAGGGGGCTTATAATTCACCCCTCCACTTT.

The sample holds a few counts of this clone. This chain uses TRBV15 with TRBJ2-7; a possible D gene is TRBD2 (6 bases). This CDR3 has 19 residues. V was cut by 3 bases and J by 2 bases, with 26 bases left in between. Germline V gene sequence: CDR1 LNHNV, CDR2 YYDKDF (reference sequence). CDR3: CATSSLIRTSQASAYEQYF. CDR3 DNA sequence: TGTGCCACCAGCAGCCTAATCCGGACGAGCCAGGCTAGCGCCTACGAGCAGTACTTC.

The rearrangement joins TRBV7-3 to TRBJ1-1, with D hard to call. V was shortened by 5 bases and J by 7 bases, with 14 bases between the two germline ends. The CDR3 runs to 13 residues. Germline V gene lookup returns CDR1 SGHTA and CDR2 FQGTGA. As DNA, the CDR3 is TGTGCCAGCAGCCTACATAACAGTGGTGAAGCTTTCTTT. This encodes CASSLHNSGEAFF.

The chain joins TRBV4-2 to TRBJ2-3; unclear D gene. V was cut by 6 bases and J by 2 bases, with 15 bases left in between. This CDR3 spans 15 amino acids. Germline CDR1 is LGHNA and CDR2 is YNFKEQ. DNA of the CDR3: TGTGCCAGCAGACGCACCCTAACCGCCACAGATACGCAGTATTTT. Translated: CASRRTLTATDTQYF.

The chain has TRBV7-3 and TRBJ1-6; 10 nucleotides agree with TRBD1. The length of the CDR3 is 16 residues. V gave up 2 bases and J gave up 7 bases; unmatched junction bases: 5. Germline V lookup: CDR1 SGHTA, CDR2 FQGTGA. CDR3 coding DNA: TGTGCCAGCAGCTTAGGGGGACAGGGGCCCAATTCACCCCTCCACTTT. This codes for CASSLGGQGPNSPLHF.

The chain uses TRBV10-1 and TRBJ1-1, with TRBD1 matching over 9 bases. The CDR3 is 13 amino acids. Germline CDR1 is WNHNN and CDR2 is SYGVQD (reference sequence). V lost 6 bases and J lost 6; bases outside the gene matches: 5. The CDR3 region has the DNA TGCGCCAGCAGCGGGACAGGGCGAGCTGAAGCTTTCTTT. Translation: CASSGTGRAEAFF.

The chain is built from TRBV6-5 and TRBJ2-2, with D unclear. Germline values: CDR1 MNHEY, CDR2 SVGAGI. The CDR3 runs to 14 residues. V was clipped by 0 bases and J by 1 base, with 3 bases between them. DNA for the CDR3: TGTGCCAGCAGTTACTCACTGAACACCGGGGAGCTGTTTTTT. Translation gives CASSYSLNTGELFF.

V is TRBV2 and J is TRBJ2-3, with 9 bases lining up with TRBD2. V trimming: 4 bases; J trimming: 2 bases; junction bases outside the gene matches: 7. The CDR3 loop spans 16 amino acids. Germline V CDR1 and CDR2: SNHLY, FYNNEI. The CDR3 bases are TGTGCCAGCAGTGCGGGGCTAGCGGGACTCACAGATACGCAGTATTTT. Its translation: CASSAGLAGLTDTQYF. The complete variable domain, with remaining parts taken from reference TRBV2 and TRBJ2-3, reads EPEVTQTPSHQVTQMGQEVILRCVPISNHLYFYWYRQILGQKVEFLVSFYNNEISEKSEIFDDQFSVERPDGSNFTLKIRSTKLEDSAMYFCASSAGLAGLTDTQYFGPGTRLTVL.